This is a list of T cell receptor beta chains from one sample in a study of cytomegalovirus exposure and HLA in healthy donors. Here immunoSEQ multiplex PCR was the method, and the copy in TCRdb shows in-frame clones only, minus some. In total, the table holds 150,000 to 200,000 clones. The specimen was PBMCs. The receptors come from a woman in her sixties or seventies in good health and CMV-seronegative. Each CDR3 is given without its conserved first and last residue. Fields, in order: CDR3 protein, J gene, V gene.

CDR3 protein: ASSFVVVGGANEQF; J gene: TRBJ2-1; V gene: TRBV11-3
CDR3 protein: AWSVRGGSTNYGYT; J gene: TRBJ1-2; V gene: TRBV30
CDR3 protein: ASSLGETTRSNEQF; J gene: TRBJ2-1; V gene: TRBV5-1
CDR3 protein: ATSQGDGRWTEAF; J gene: TRBJ1-1; V gene: TRBV6-1
CDR3 protein: ASSLITNTEAF; J gene: TRBJ1-1; V gene: TRBV7-9
CDR3 protein: ASSVADSRGTAANEKLF; J gene: TRBJ1-4; V gene: TRBV9
CDR3 protein: ASSRMTVVHEKLF; J gene: TRBJ1-4; V gene: TRBV6-8
CDR3 protein: ASSPRSYEQY; J gene: TRBJ2-7; V gene: TRBV2
CDR3 protein: ASSLGGTVHYEQY; J gene: TRBJ2-7; V gene: TRBV7-2
CDR3 protein: ATSSRDFSSTDTQY; J gene: TRBJ2-3; V gene: TRBV15
CDR3 protein: ASSLMTSGGAVNEQF; J gene: TRBJ2-1; V gene: TRBV7-3
CDR3 protein: ASSQGLYNEQF; J gene: TRBJ2-1; V gene: TRBV7-9
CDR3 protein: ASTHGRAYEQY; J gene: TRBJ2-7; V gene: TRBV5-6
CDR3 protein: ASSPDTGTASYEQY; J gene: TRBJ2-7; V gene: TRBV27
CDR3 protein: ASSLDGGQRGPSLEEQY; J gene: TRBJ2-7; V gene: TRBV7-2
CDR3 protein: ASSQDLQEQPQH; J gene: TRBJ1-5; V gene: TRBV4-3
CDR3 protein: ASSLGQSTDTQY; J gene: TRBJ2-3; V gene: TRBV7-9
CDR3 protein: ASSPYEQY; J gene: TRBJ2-7; V gene: TRBV2
CDR3 protein: VSSPGLAGTGELF; J gene: TRBJ2-2; V gene: TRBV4-2
CDR3 protein: ASSDHRGIGPQH; J gene: TRBJ1-5; V gene: TRBV6-5
CDR3 protein: ASSFSSLETGMAEAF; J gene: TRBJ1-1; V gene: TRBV7-9
CDR3 protein: ASSLISEKLF; J gene: TRBJ1-4; V gene: TRBV7-9
CDR3 protein: ASSQDRPQRGDTDTQY; J gene: TRBJ2-3; V gene: TRBV4-3
CDR3 protein: ASSFTEQVRYEQY; J gene: TRBJ2-7; V gene: TRBV5-8
CDR3 protein: ASSPGRAFNFGYT; J gene: TRBJ1-2; V gene: TRBV7-9
CDR3 protein: ASTHPKFVGELF; J gene: TRBJ2-2; V gene: TRBV25-1
CDR3 protein: ASTSESGRGTPIY; J gene: TRBJ1-3; V gene: TRBV2
CDR3 protein: ASSTAPGQYNEKLF; J gene: TRBJ1-4; V gene: TRBV5-4
CDR3 protein: ASSYQGRVFDEQY; J gene: TRBJ2-7; V gene: TRBV6-6
CDR3 protein: ASSRTELVTGELF; J gene: TRBJ2-2; V gene: TRBV7-2
CDR3 protein: ASSPRQALEGTEAF; J gene: TRBJ1-1; V gene: TRBV2
CDR3 protein: AWIPGTSGGVADYNEQF; J gene: TRBJ2-1; V gene: TRBV30
CDR3 protein: ASSYGTGNTEAF; J gene: TRBJ1-1; V gene: TRBV6-5
CDR3 protein: ASSGTGTRGYNEQF; J gene: TRBJ2-1; V gene: TRBV25-1
CDR3 protein: ASSLRDSLTDTQY; J gene: TRBJ2-3; V gene: TRBV27
CDR3 protein: ASKDRGISEAF; J gene: TRBJ1-1; V gene: TRBV6-1
CDR3 protein: ASSQYPLGGADSNQPQH; J gene: TRBJ1-5; V gene: TRBV4-3
CDR3 protein: ASRRGGNEQF; J gene: TRBJ2-1; V gene: TRBV6-5
CDR3 protein: AGRTVKSNQPQH; J gene: TRBJ1-5; V gene: TRBV2
CDR3 protein: ASSPGQGGVETQY; J gene: TRBJ2-5; V gene: TRBV9
CDR3 protein: ASIRDRGQPYNEQF; J gene: TRBJ2-1; V gene: TRBV7-9